Listed here is a single T cell receptor (beta chain). This receptor's antigen is unknown. No much larger clone exists at a distance of one base, and base qualities are not known. The data are from a study of response to subunit inactivated influenza vaccine (dated by TCRdb to 2016 to 2019). Context from the whole study: To follow how T cells responded to a trivalent subunit inactivated influenza vaccine, the researchers relied on deep quantitative profiling of the T cell receptor repertoire. What the authors observed across the whole study: According to the authors, only a limited number of new T cells may be recruited by each seasonal influenza vaccination.

The method behind the library was RT-PCR. Instrument used: Illumina HiSeq 2500. TCRdb's own reprocessing of the public reads used fastp at Q25 and MiXCR and kept productive beta chains. Each entry is one CDR3 protein sequence, shown with its most common DNA and genes. The sample table shows hundreds of thousands of distinct CDR3 sequences, and approximately 10% are seen once. More than 9.5% of the sample is in the top ten clones. CDR1 is given as SGHRS and CDR2 as YFSETQ, both from the germline V gene. The junction shows trimming of 3 bases on V and 5 bases on J, and the gene matches do not reach 5 bases of it. Spanning cysteine to phenylalanine, the CDR3 consists of 14 amino acids. The CDR3 DNA has 42 bases and is translated from base 1. A further study also used this sample, focusing on T cells expressing NK-cell markers. Taken from the second paper: TCR beta cDNA libraries were made by 5'RACE template switching that added a universal primer site and unique molecular identifiers. TCR beta-chain repertoires were profiled in sorted CD3+CD56+NKG2C+, CD3+CD56+NKG2C- and CD3+CD56-NKG2C+ T-cell subsets from fewer than 10 donors. Among the eight sequenced donors, seven were HCMV-seropositive and one was HCMV-seronegative. In several experiments an anti-gammadeltaTCR antibody was added to restrict sorting to alphabetaTCR-expressing T cells. For about 6 donors, the dominant CD3+CD56+NKG2C+ clonotypes were among the top 10 CD8+ clonotypes and accounted for 1.0-7.0% of CD8+ T cells. Those dominant clonotypes were again the most abundant among CD3+CD56-NKG2C+ cells in a few donors, at about 25-60.1%. It remained unclear whether the expanded NKG2C-expressing T cell clones were specific for HCMV antigens. Randomly selected healthy volunteers, three men and five women, were used as the eight sequenced donors. A commercial ELISA kit detecting HCMV-specific IgG in serum was used to determine HCMV serostatus. Peripheral blood mononuclear cells were isolated from blood by Ficoll density gradient centrifugation. For a handful of donors, bulk peripheral blood T-cell repertoires were additionally sequenced from unsorted PBMC. Synthesis of cDNA was primed from the TCR beta constant segment and was followed by two consecutive PCR amplification steps. The libraries were sequenced on Illumina HiSeq 2000/2500, MiSeq or NextSeq, producing 2 x 150 bp reads. MIGEC was used to demultiplex reads and group reads by UMI, and MiTCR was used to assemble and quantify clonotypes. To exclude erroneous sequences, only TCR cDNA sequences supported by at least two reads were retained. The tcR package was used for downstream repertoire analysis, and clonotypes were matched across fractions by CDR3 nucleotide sequence plus V segment. VDJmatch was used to annotate antigen specificity against VDJdb, with one amino acid substitution in CDR3 permitted.

This sequence originates from a man aged 45 to 65 who received an inactivated influenza vaccine. Donor details come from another sample of the same person, matched by shared clones. The V and J genes are TRBV5-1 and TRBJ2-7; 10 central bases correspond to TRBD1. The sample here was PBMCs from blood, taken on the day of vaccination. This receptor carries the CDR3 CASSSWTGGNEQYF. The DNA sequence follows: TGCGCCAGCAGCTCCTGGACAGGGGGGAACGAGCAGTACTTC.